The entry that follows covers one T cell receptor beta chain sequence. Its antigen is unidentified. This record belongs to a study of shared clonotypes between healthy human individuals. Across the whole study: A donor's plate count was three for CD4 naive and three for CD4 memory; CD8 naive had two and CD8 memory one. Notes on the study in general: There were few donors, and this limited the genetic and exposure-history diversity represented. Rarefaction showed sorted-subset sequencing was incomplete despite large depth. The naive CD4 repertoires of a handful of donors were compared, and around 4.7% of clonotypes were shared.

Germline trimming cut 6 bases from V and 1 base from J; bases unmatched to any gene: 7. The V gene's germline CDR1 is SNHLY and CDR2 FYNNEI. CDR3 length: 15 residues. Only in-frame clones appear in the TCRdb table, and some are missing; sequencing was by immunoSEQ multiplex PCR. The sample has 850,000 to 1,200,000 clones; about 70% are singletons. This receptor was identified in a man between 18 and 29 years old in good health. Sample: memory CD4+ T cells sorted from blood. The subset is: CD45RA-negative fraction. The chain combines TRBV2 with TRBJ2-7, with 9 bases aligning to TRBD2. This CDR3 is CASRSIAGASYEQYF. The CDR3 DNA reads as TGTGCCAGCAGGAGCATAGCGGGAGCATCCTACGAGCAGTACTTC. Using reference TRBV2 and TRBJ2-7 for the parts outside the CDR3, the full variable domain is EPEVTQTPSHQVTQMGQEVILRCVPISNHLYFYWYRQILGQKVEFLVSFYNNEISEKSEIFDDQFSVERPDGSNFTLKIRSTKLEDSAMYFCASRSIAGASYEQYFGPGTRLTVT.